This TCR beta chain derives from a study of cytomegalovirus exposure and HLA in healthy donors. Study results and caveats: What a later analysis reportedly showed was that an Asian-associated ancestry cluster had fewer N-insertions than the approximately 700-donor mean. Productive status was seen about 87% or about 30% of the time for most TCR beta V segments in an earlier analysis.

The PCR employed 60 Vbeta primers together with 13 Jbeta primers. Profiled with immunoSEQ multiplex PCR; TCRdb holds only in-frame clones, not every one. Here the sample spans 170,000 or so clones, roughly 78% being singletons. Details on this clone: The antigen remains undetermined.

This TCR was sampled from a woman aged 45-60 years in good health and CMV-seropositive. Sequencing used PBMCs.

The CDR3 loop is CASSPTVGDTQYF. CDR3 DNA: TGTGCCAGCAGCCCTACGGTCGGGGATACGCAGTATTTT. This sequence joins TRBV11-3 and TRBJ2-3; D is unresolved. The CDR3 contains 13 residues. The germline V gene has CDR1 SGHNT and CDR2 YENEEA. Trimming stripped 5 bases from V and 6 bases from J, with 12 bases between.